The source of this T cell receptor beta chain is a study of beta chain features in type 1 diabetes. Study-wide results and limits: Within patients, naive, central memory and Treg TCRB repertoires seemed more similar than within healthy donors. In every one of the four CD4+ subsets, TCRB CDR3s were moderately but significantly shorter in Type 1 diabetes patients.

The germline V and J ends were trimmed by 1 base and 6 bases, with 10 bases remaining between them. Germline-derived CDR1 and CDR2 are GTSNPN and SVGIG (reference sequence). The CDR3 is 13 residues long. Comments on this clone: Its specificity is not known.

The isolated RNA, all of it, was reverse transcribed, so expressed TCRB transcripts were what got sequenced. Sequencing used immunoSEQ multiplex PCR; TCRdb keeps in-frame clones, though not all of them. Of roughly 140,000 clones listed, around 10% are singletons. This sequence was found in a man younger than 40 with type 1 diabetes. V usage is TRBV30 and J usage is TRBJ2-1; D is possibly TRBD1 (5 bases). Source material: central memory CD4+ T cells from blood. The CDR3 spells CAWSDQGSNEQFF. CDR3 in DNA: TGTGCCTGGAGTGACCAGGGAAGCAATGAGCAGTTCTTC.